The next 32 T cell receptor beta chains were all read from a single sample in a study of shared clonotypes between healthy human individuals. Repertoires were generated with immunoSEQ multiplex PCR, while TCRdb's copy carries only in-frame clones and drops some. The table lists over a million clones, about 77% of them singletons. The sequenced sample consisted of memory CD4+ T cells sorted from blood. The subset: CD45RA-negative fraction. The receptor source for this set is a man aged 18 to 30 in good health.

Concerning this clone itself: Other DNA sequences of this sample code for an identical CDR3. This chain connects TRBV5-1 to TRBJ1-1, with TRBD1 matching 7 bases. The V gene's germline CDR1 is SGHRS and CDR2 YFSETQ. The CDR3 sequence is 13 residues long. The V and J ends lost 7 bases and 4 bases, in that order; junction bases with no gene match: 7. In nucleotides, the CDR3 is TGCGCCAGCTCCTTCCAGGGGGGCACTGAAGCTTTCTTT. Residues: CASSFQGGTEAFF.

In its sample, this clone was seen a few times. The chain carries TRBV19 and TRBJ1-1; D remains unclear. Germline V CDR1 and CDR2: LNHDA, SQIVND (reference sequence). The CDR3 extends over 15 amino acids. V was trimmed by 8 bases and J by 5 bases, leaving 21 bases between them. The CDR3 coding sequence is TGTGCCAGTCACGACAAAGGGCGGGCGAGAACTGAAGCTTTCTTT. Translation gives CASHDKGRARTEAFF.

The chain employs TRBV30 and TRBJ1-6; unclear D gene. In germline, CDR1 is GTSNPN, CDR2 SVGIG (reference sequence). Trimming shortened V by 6 bases and J by 5 bases, and 8 bases separated the two germline ends. This CDR3 contains 12 residues. In DNA, the CDR3 is TGTGCCTGCGACCGCGATAATTCACCCCTCCACTTT. Its translation: CACDRDNSPLHF.

The chain combines TRBV5-1 with TRBJ2-7, with TRBD2 matching 12 bases. Germline trimming cut 4 bases from V and 4 bases from J; bases unmatched to any gene: 3. The CDR3 spans 14 residues. The germline V gene has CDR1 SGHRS and CDR2 YFSETQ. The chain's CDR3 is CASSATSGGYEQYF. DNA for the CDR3: TGCGCCAGCAGCGCGACTAGCGGGGGATACGAGCAGTACTTC.

This clone was seen just once. The chain is built from TRBV5-6 and TRBJ2-3; 9 nucleotides match TRBD2. The junction had 1 base not matched to a gene; V was cut back by 0 bases and J by 2 bases. CDR1 and CDR2 (germline): SGHDT, YYEEEE. The CDR3 totals 15 residues. CDR3 DNA sequence: TGTGCCAGCAGCTTGGGCGGGAGGGCCACAGATACGCAGTATTTT. It codes for CASSLGGRATDTQYF.

The genes are TRBV19 and TRBJ2-2; 9 bases agree with TRBD2. V lost 3 bases to trimming and J lost 1 base; unmatched junction nucleotides: 9. CDR1 is LNHDA and CDR2 is SQIVND in the germline V gene (reference sequence). This CDR3 spans 18 amino acids. CDR3 in DNA: TGTGCCAGTAGTATTTGGAAAGCGGGGGGATTGAACACCGGGGAGCTGTTTTTT. Amino acid sequence: CASSIWKAGGLNTGELFF.

V is TRBV19 and J is TRBJ2-5; 9 bases match TRBD2. The ends lost 3 bases at V and 4 bases at J; junction bases unmatched: 6. Germline V CDR1 and CDR2: LNHDA, SQIVND (reference sequence). CDR3 length equals 15 residues. This CDR3 reads CASSMATAGGETQYF. The DNA of the CDR3 is TGTGCCAGTAGTATGGCGACAGCGGGAGGAGAGACCCAGTACTTC.

In regard to this clone: Since a much larger clone is just one base distant, this may be a read error. Other nucleotide sequences in the sample specify the same CDR3. The gene calls are TRBV5-6 and TRBJ1-4; 8 bases match TRBD1. This CDR3 has 14 residues. With 0 bases clipped from V and 5 bases from J, the junction kept 0 bases outside the gene matches. Germline V lookup: CDR1 SGHDT, CDR2 YYEEEE. The CDR3 spells CASSLGQGNEKLFF. The CDR3 bases are TGTGCCAGCAGCTTGGGACAGGGGAATGAAAAACTGTTTTTT. The full variable domain, with the rest looked up from reference TRBV5-6 and TRBJ1-4, is DAGVTQSPTHLIKTRGQQVTLRCSPKSGHDTVSWYQQALGQGPQFIFQYYEEEERQRGNFPDRFSGHQFPNYSSELNVNALLLGDSALYLCASSLGQGNEKLFFGSGTQLSVL.

The sample holds a few counts of this clone. The genes are TRBV5-6 and TRBJ2-3; the match to TRBD1 covers 10 bases. The CDR3 sequence is 15 residues long. Trimming cost V 4 bases and J 5 bases; bases outside gene matches: 7. Per germline, CDR1 SGHDT and CDR2 YYEEEE. CDR3 coding DNA: TGTGCCAGCAGCCCGGACAGGGGGAGGGTAGATACGCAGTATTTT. This codes for CASSPDRGRVDTQYF. Drawing the rest from reference TRBV5-6 and TRBJ2-3, the complete variable domain is DAGVTQSPTHLIKTRGQQVTLRCSPKSGHDTVSWYQQALGQGPQFIFQYYEEEERQRGNFPDRFSGHQFPNYSSELNVNALLLGDSALYLCASSPDRGRVDTQYFGPGTRLTVL.

The chain couples TRBV15 to TRBJ2-7; D is possibly TRBD1 or TRBD2 (5 bases each). The CDR3 loop spans 18 amino acids. CDR1 and CDR2 from the germline V gene are LNHNV and YYDKDF (reference sequence). The V gene lost 0 bases and the J gene lost 0 bases, with 18 bases spanning the gap. The CDR3 loop reads CATSRDLAGQTSSYEQYF. CDR3 sequence (DNA): TGTGCCACCAGCAGAGATCTAGCAGGGCAGACCAGCTCCTACGAGCAGTACTTC.

The rearrangement links TRBV5-4 to TRBJ2-7; 7 bases are a match to TRBD1. The J segment lost 0 bases and the V segment lost 3 bases, leaving 15 bases of the junction unmatched. The CDR3 loop spans 18 amino acids. Germline CDR1 and CDR2: SGHNT and YYREEE (reference sequence). In DNA form, the CDR3 reads TGTGCCAGCAGCTCCATACTCTTGGACAGGTCTCCCTCCTACGAGCAGTACTTC. It translates to CASSSILLDRSPSYEQYF.

The V and J genes are TRBV30 and TRBJ1-1; 10 bases agree with TRBD1. The germline CDR1 and CDR2 sequences are GTSNPN and SVGIG (reference sequence). Trimming removed 4 bases from V and 0 bases from J; junction bases left unmatched: 8. The CDR3 covers 16 residues. The CDR3 DNA sequence: TGTGCCTGGAAGACAGGGGGCAAGGCTGTGAACACTGAAGCTTTCTTT. The encoded protein is CAWKTGGKAVNTEAFF.

This chain uses TRBV7-6 with TRBJ1-1; D is unclear. The CDR3 is 14 amino acids. Germline CDR1 SGHVS, CDR2 FNYEAQ. V dropped 0 bases and J dropped 3 bases, with 8 bases sitting between them. The CDR3 DNA follows: TGTGCCAGCAGCTTAGCGGCTTTGGACACTGAAGCTTTCTTT. Residues: CASSLAALDTEAFF.

This clone was recorded only once. This chain links TRBV28 with TRBJ2-7, with D perhaps matching TRBD2 (6 bases). The CDR3 length is 14 residues. CDR1 MDHEN and CDR2 SYDVKM come from the germline V gene. V was cut by 1 base and J by 6 bases, with 13 bases left in between. The CDR3 DNA is TGTGCCAGCAGTTTATCGGACCGGAGGGGCGAGCAGTACTTC. Its translation: CASSLSDRRGEQYF.

The J gene is TRBJ1-2, the V gene TRBV6-1; tentatively, D is TRBD1 (6 bases). Germline V CDR1 and CDR2: MNHNS, SASEGT. Trimming cost V 6 bases and J 4 bases, with 15 bases left between them. This CDR3 has 14 residues. The CDR3 DNA follows: TGTGCCAGCAGAGGAACTGACAGGAGCTATGGCTACACCTTC. Protein product: CASRGTDRSYGYTF.

About this clone: The sample has other DNA sequences that encode this CDR3 too. CDR3 DNA sequence: TGCAGCGTTGGACAGCGGAACACTGAAGCTTTCTTT. Its protein product is CSVGQRNTEAFF. The chain carries TRBV29-1 and TRBJ1-1, with TRBD1 as a possible D gene (5 bases). Trimming removed 4 bases at V and 1 base at J, with 7 bases between. CDR1 is SQVTM, CDR2 ANQGSEA, per germline. The CDR3 length is 12 residues. The full variable domain, with the rest looked up from reference TRBV29-1 and TRBJ1-1, is SAVISQKPSRDICQRGTSLTIQCQVDSQVTMMFWYRQQPGQSLTLIATANQGSEATYESGFVIDKFPISRPNLTFSTLTVSNMSPEDSSIYLCSVGQRNTEAFFGQGTRLTVV.

This clone was detected a few times. The J gene is TRBJ2-3, the V gene TRBV7-3; D unclear. V was shortened by 5 bases and J by 1 base, with 16 bases between the two germline ends. Germline loops: CDR1 SGHTA, CDR2 FQGTGA. This CDR3 region has 16 residues. The CDR3 DNA reads as TGTGCCAGCAGCCCCTTAAGGTCTGGGGGCACAGATACGCAGTATTTT. Residues: CASSPLRSGGTDTQYF.

The V call is TRBV9, the J call TRBJ2-1; perhaps TRBD1 as D (5 bases). This CDR3 region has 15 residues. The V end lost 0 bases, the J end lost 7 bases, and 14 bases lay between the germline ends. Germline CDR1 SGDLS, CDR2 YYNGEE. The CDR3 protein is CASSVGGISGNEQFF. For the CDR3, the DNA is TGTGCCAGCAGCGTAGGGGGTATTTCAGGGAATGAGCAGTTCTTC.

This clone appeared once. V usage is TRBV27 and J usage is TRBJ2-1, with TRBD1 matching over 8 bases. This CDR3 region has 15 residues. Germline CDR1 is MNHEY and CDR2 is SMNVEV (reference sequence). J lost 4 bases, V lost 6 bases, and 8 bases had no gene match. Written as DNA, the CDR3 is TGTGCCAGCAGGCAGGGGGCGATTAGGTACAATGAGCAGTTCTTC. Its protein is CASRQGAIRYNEQFF.

CDR3 sequence: CAISESSGGNTQYF. The CDR3 DNA sequence: TGTGCCATCAGTGAGTCAAGCGGGGGGAATACGCAGTATTTT. The J gene is TRBJ2-3, the V gene TRBV10-3; 9 bases fit TRBD2. This CDR3 spans 14 amino acids. Trimming took 0 bases from V and 7 from J; bases not matched to a gene: 2. Germline loops: CDR1 ENHRY, CDR2 SYGVKD.

This clone was seen once. The chain is built from TRBV18 and TRBJ2-7; D is unresolved. This CDR3 is built from 14 residues. Germline V CDR1 and CDR2: KGHSH, LQKENI. The V and J ends lost 1 base and 3 bases respectively, with 10 bases between them. CDR3 in DNA: TGTGCCAGCTCACCACAGGGTATGAGCTACGAGCAGTACTTC. Protein: CASSPQGMSYEQYF. Using reference TRBV18 and TRBJ2-7 for the parts outside the CDR3, the full variable domain is NAGVMQNPRHLVRRRGQEARLRCSPMKGHSHVYWYRQLPEEGLKFMVYLQKENIIDESGMPKERFSAEFPKEGPSILRIQQVVRGDSAAYFCASSPQGMSYEQYFGPGTRLTVT.

This rearrangement joins TRBV9 to TRBJ2-3; D is uncertain. V lost 0 bases and J 6 bases, leaving 2 bases between the germline ends. The V gene's germline CDR1 is SGDLS and CDR2 YYNGEE. The CDR3 is 11 amino acids. The CDR3 DNA reads as TGTGCCAGCAGCGTAGATGATACGCAGTATTTT. It yields the protein CASSVDDTQYF. Variable domain in full (rest from reference TRBV9 and TRBJ2-3): DSGVTQTPKHLITATGQRVTLRCSPRSGDLSVYWYQQSLDQGLQFLIQYYNGEERAKGNILERFSAQQFPDLHSELNLSSLELGDSALYFCASSVDDTQYFGPGTRLTVL.

This rearrangement joins TRBV5-6 to TRBJ2-2; 9 nucleotides align to TRBD1. Trimming took 3 bases from V and 0 from J; bases not matched to a gene: 3. Germline CDR1 SGHDT, CDR2 YYEEEE. This CDR3 has 16 residues. CDR3 residues: CASSWGTGTNTGELFF. CDR3 DNA: TGTGCCAGCAGCTGGGGGACAGGGACGAACACCGGGGAGCTGTTTTTT.

This rearrangement joins TRBV19 to TRBJ1-5, with D unclear. Per germline, CDR1 LNHDA and CDR2 SQIVND (reference sequence). Trimming took 5 bases from V and 5 from J, leaving 10 bases between them. This CDR3 has 13 residues. CDR3 DNA: TGTGCCAGTAGTGTCGAAGACTATCAGCCCCAGCATTTT. This codes for CASSVEDYQPQHF.

This chain uses TRBV9 with TRBJ2-2; 7 bases agree with TRBD2. Germline-derived CDR1 and CDR2 are SGDLS and YYNGEE. The length of the CDR3 is 17 residues. The junction had 10 bases not matched to a gene; V was cut back by 0 bases and J by 5 bases. CDR3 nucleotide sequence: TGTGCCAGCAGCGTAGTGAGGGGAGGGGCCGAAACCGGGGAGCTGTTTTTT. It encodes CASSVVRGGAETGELFF.

The V call is TRBV7-2, the J call TRBJ2-7; 9 nucleotides line up with TRBD1. Germline V gives CDR1 SGHTA, CDR2 FQGNSA. V shed 0 bases, J shed 3 bases, and the junction held 12 bases outside the gene matches. The CDR3 spans 18 residues. This CDR3 reads CASSLAEQGASKLYEQYF. The CDR3 coding sequence is TGTGCCAGCAGCTTAGCGGAACAGGGGGCTTCGAAACTCTACGAGCAGTACTTC.

The gene calls are TRBV2 and TRBJ2-7; D possibly corresponds to TRBD1 (5 bases). The CDR3 is 14 amino acids. The V end was cut by 4 bases, the J end by 0 bases, with 10 bases between. Germline-derived CDR1 and CDR2 are SNHLY and FYNNEI. The CDR3 nucleotides are TGTGCCAGCAGTGGACAGCGCAGCTCCTACGAGCAGTACTTC. Its protein is CASSGQRSSYEQYF. Variable domain in full (rest from reference TRBV2 and TRBJ2-7): EPEVTQTPSHQVTQMGQEVILRCVPISNHLYFYWYRQILGQKVEFLVSFYNNEISEKSEIFDDQFSVERPDGSNFTLKIRSTKLEDSAMYFCASSGQRSSYEQYFGPGTRLTVT.

CDR3 protein: CSALRSVNTEAFF. The DNA for the CDR3 is TGCAGCGCCCTTAGGTCGGTGAACACTGAAGCTTTCTTT. The chain is built from TRBV29-1 and TRBJ1-1, with unresolved D. This CDR3 is 13 amino acids long. Germline V gene data show CDR1 as SQVTM and CDR2 as ANQGSEA. Deletions cut 7 bases from V and 0 bases from J, with 12 bases between.

A few counts support this clone. The J gene is TRBJ2-1, the V gene TRBV15; 8 bases fit TRBD2. The J segment lost 6 bases and the V segment lost 1 base, leaving 2 bases of the junction unmatched. Germline CDR1 and CDR2: LNHNV and YYDKDF (reference sequence). The CDR3 totals 14 residues. The CDR3, as DNA: TGTGCCACCAGCAGAGTGGCGGGGGGCAATGAGCAGTTCTTC. Protein product: CATSRVAGGNEQFF.

Here the CDR3 reads CASSAGQYEQYF. For the CDR3, the DNA is TGTGCCAGCAGCGCGGGCCAGTACGAGCAGTACTTC. The V call is TRBV2, the J call TRBJ2-7; TRBD2 is a possible D gene (5 bases). V lost 6 bases and J 4 bases, leaving 10 bases between the germline ends. CDR1 SNHLY and CDR2 FYNNEI come from the germline V gene. This CDR3 contains 12 residues.

This clone was detected a few times. V gene TRBV29-1 combines with J gene TRBJ1-1, with no clear D. This CDR3 comprises 14 residues. The V gene lost 0 bases and the J gene lost 5 bases, with 13 bases spanning the gap. The germline CDR1 and CDR2 sequences are SQVTM and ANQGSEA. The CDR3: CSVEDPRARTEAFF. The CDR3 bases are TGCAGCGTTGAAGATCCGAGGGCGCGAACTGAAGCTTTCTTT.

A note on this clone: The same CDR3 can be traced to other DNA sequences in this sample. The chain is built from TRBV28 and TRBJ1-2; D might be TRBD1 (5 bases). This CDR3 has 12 residues. CDR1 and CDR2 from the germline V gene are MDHEN and SYDVKM. Trimming removed 6 bases at V and 5 bases at J, with 10 bases between. As DNA, the CDR3 is TGTGCCAGCAGCTCCGGGGGATATGGCTACACCTTC. Translation: CASSSGGYGYTF.